The entry below describes one T cell receptor (beta chain). What this receptor recognizes is not known. Base qualities are not recorded, but no much larger clone differs from it by a single base. The CDR3 regions of human TCRbeta chains were analyzed by immunosequencing. Per the original workflow: Repertoire TCRs were matched against a reference library of SARS-CoV-2-specific TCRs generated with the MIRA antigen-specificity platform. Breadth was defined as the fraction of unique TCRs that were SARS-CoV-2-associated, and depth was defined as the fraction of total T cells that were SARS-CoV-2-associated. Using the MIRA data, each spike-specific TCR was assigned both to the spike region to which the TCR was reactive and to a CD4 or CD8 class. Log10-transformed breadth and depth values were compared by one-way ANOVA with Sidak's multiple comparisons tests. The immuneACCESS repertoire file appears here via TCRdb, limited to in-frame rearrangements. These files lack a portion of the clones; in checked studies, under half of the deficit traces to unresolved V genes, and the cause of the others is not known. D and trimming were read from the DNA, whereas the V and J calls and clone size are those reported in that table. The sample records approximately 220,000 clones, about 92% of which are singletons. The leading ten clones occupy roughly 1% of the sample.

This sample stems from a study of T cell responses to AZD1222 COVID-19 vaccine listed by TCRdb under 2021. Context from the whole study: A total of just over 230 trial participants underwent TCR sequencing, of whom roughly 210 had received two doses of AZD1222 and roughly 26 had received two doses of the MenACWY control vaccine. Trial participants were enrolled by age into 18-55, 56-69 and 70-plus year subgroups, with around 150, 28 and 57 TCR-sequenced participants respectively.

What the authors observed across the whole study: No day 14 peak-response samples were available, so repertoires were characterized only after the peak T cell response. In the small 56-69-year group, the increase in depth fell short of significance, most likely because of low power. Spike-specific TCR breadth and depth rose significantly after two AZD1222 doses compared with day 0 and with MenACWY recipients. Participants were mostly white British, with more females than males. The authors suggested clonal diversity may have been underestimated. CD4 TCRs associated with the vaccine covered the entire spike protein, and the dominant responses were in regions 160-218 and 743-854. Conclusions about previously exposed vaccinees are limited, since just a handful of AZD1222 recipients were seropositive for SARS-CoV-2 at baseline. Reportedly, close to half of the unique spike-specific TCRs recognized epitopes lying outside the regions that are mutated in the B.1.351 and B.1.1.7 variants.

The junction carries 5 bases between V and J, which are trimmed by 3 bases and 6 bases respectively. Looking up the germline V gene yields CDR1 LGHNT and CDR2 FRNRAP. Spanning cysteine to phenylalanine, the CDR3 consists of 11 amino acids. Of the read, only the CDR3 DNA is kept; its 33 bases are in frame from base 1. The sample's time point label, in plain terms: baseline before first vaccination. The treatment or condition label for this specimen denotes: meningococcal conjugate vaccine given as trial control. Vaccinee samples came from UK trials COV001 and COV002, including a single-blind randomized controlled phase 2/3 trial of AZD1222 (ChAdOx1 nCoV-19) in healthy adults. For TCRbeta chain sequencing, PBMC samples from trial participants were taken at day 0 and at day 28 after the second dose.

This TCR was sampled from an adult in good health. Material: peripheral blood, obtained on day 0 of MenACWY control vaccination. This chain is built from TRBV12-5 and TRBJ1-1; the D segment cannot be called with confidence. The nucleotide sequence is TGTGCTAGTGGTTTAAACTCTGAAGCTTTCTTT. This yields the protein CASGLNSEAFF. The entire variable domain, with the stretches around the CDR3 drawn from the reference TRBV12-5 and TRBJ1-1 proteins, is DARVTQTPRHKVTEMGQEVTMRCQPILGHNTVFWYRQTMMQGLELLAYFRNRAPLDDSGMPKDRFSAEMPDATLATLKIQPSEPRDSAVYFCASGLNSEAFFGQGTRLTVV.